This T cell receptor (beta chain) is drawn from a study of T cell responses to AZD1222 COVID-19 vaccine. Findings and limits, study-wide: The breadth and depth of Spike-specific TCRs increased once two AZD1222 doses had been given. It was only after the peak T cell response that any repertoires were sampled. Nearly half of spike-specific TCRs reportedly target variant regions that are unmutated in the B.1.351 and B.1.1.7 variants. It should be noted that donors were predominantly white British and more often female, and clonal diversity was possibly underestimated.

The data were produced by immunoSEQ multiplex PCR, yet TCRdb's version contains in-frame clones alone and is incomplete. The sample lists around 120,000 clones, 70% to 90% occurring once. A note on this clone: What it recognizes is unknown.

The specimen was peripheral blood, collected 28 days after the second AZD1222 dose. This TCR was recovered from an adult who received the AZD1222 COVID-19 vaccine.

Here the CDR3 reads CASSLGFIGDEQYF. As DNA, the CDR3 is TGTGCCAGCAGCCTTGGATTTATTGGTGACGAGCAGTACTTC. The gene calls are TRBV28 and TRBJ2-7; D ambiguous. Trimming removed 6 bases from V and 5 bases from J, with 17 bases in between. The CDR3 contains 14 residues. Germline-derived CDR1 and CDR2 are MDHEN and SYDVKM.